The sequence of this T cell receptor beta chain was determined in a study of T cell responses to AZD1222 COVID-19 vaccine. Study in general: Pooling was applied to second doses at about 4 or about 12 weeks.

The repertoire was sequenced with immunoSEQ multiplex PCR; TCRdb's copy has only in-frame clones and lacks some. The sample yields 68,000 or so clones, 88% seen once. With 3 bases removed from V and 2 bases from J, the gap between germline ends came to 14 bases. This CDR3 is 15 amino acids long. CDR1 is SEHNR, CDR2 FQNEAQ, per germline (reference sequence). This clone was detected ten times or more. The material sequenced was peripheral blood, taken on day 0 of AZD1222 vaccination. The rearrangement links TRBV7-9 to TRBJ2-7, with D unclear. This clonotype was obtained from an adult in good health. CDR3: CASSFSTRAPYEQYF. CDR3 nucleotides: TGTGCCAGCAGCTTCTCGACCCGTGCGCCCTACGAGCAGTACTTC.